This TCR beta chain was documented in a study of tumor and adjacent non-tumor tissue in lung cancer (dated by TCRdb to the late 2010s). In the study overall: Of the cohort, some 12 patients had adenocarcinoma, 2 had squamous cell carcinoma and 1 had small cell lung cancer. Among the roughly 15 patients, ages ranged from roughly 30 to 85 years, around ten were men and 5 were women, and disease was TNM stage I to III. Sequencing produced fewer than 150,000,000 productive TCRbeta reads in total, an average of about 4 million reads per sample. Using bulk TCRbeta repertoires from roughly 14 lung cancer patients, the study set lung tumor tissue side by side with matched distant non-tumor lung tissue. TCRbeta CDR3 sequencing was performed on approximately 30 paired specimens, with one tumor sample and one normal lung sample collected per patient. Overall results and qualifications from the work: Because peripheral blood was not sequenced, the blood TCRbeta repertoires of the lung cancer patients in the study went unexamined. TCR diversity was significantly higher in younger patients, and greater tumor TCR diversity was associated with shorter overall survival and shorter disease-free survival. The cohort had only roughly 14 patients, and the authors noted that larger samples and more detailed clinical data are needed. Tumor tissue showed significantly higher TCR diversity (inverse Simpson) than normal lung tissue, at 431.37 vs 166.20 (P = 0.0075, Mann-Whitney U test). In normal lung, the top 100 clones accounted for a significantly larger cumulative share of the repertoire than in tumor tissue. The methods do not name the sequencing platform or mention unique molecular identifiers.

Bulk unsorted tissue served as the source for RNA extraction, and RNA quality was assessed using a NanoDrop ND-1000 and an Agilent 2100. Newly diagnosed lung cancer patients without prior chemotherapy who had been admitted for thoracic surgery in China between August and November 2014 were enrolled as donors. Patients with previous radiotherapy or chemotherapy, or with another concurrent cancer, were excluded from the study. Pieces of surgical tissue measuring roughly 1-2.2 cm3 were kept in RNAlater solution and held at -80 degrees C until needed. CDR1 and CDR2, per the germline V gene, are SGHRS and YFSETQ. The cysteine opens and the phenylalanine closes a CDR3 of 13 amino acids. The sequence is cut down to CDR3 DNA, 39 bases in frame from base 1. Libraries came from multiplex PCR. Sequencing was carried out with an Illumina HiSeq 2500. TCRbeta libraries were built by three rounds of nested PCR using primers (Table S4), following protocols modified from ARM-PCR. Before sequencing, PCR products of 200-500 bp were cut from the gel and purified using the QIAquick gel extraction kit. The authors' analysis ran thus. Reads were cleaned with Trimmomatic, merged with FLASH into complete CDR3 sequences, and assigned to V(D)J germline segments with MiTCR. Clonal diversity was calculated as the inverse Simpson's index using VDJtools. Productive reads were defined as in-frame sequences without a premature stop codon. TCRdb reran the public reads through fastp at Q25 and MiXCR, keeping productive beta chains. Every distinct CDR3 protein forms one entry, paired with its most common genes and DNA. It is TCRdb's table, rather than the study itself, that gives the V and J calls and clone size. The sample table shows some 200,000 distinct CDR3 sequences, and 71% are seen once. The top ten hold almost 25% of the sample.

Note on this clonotype: The antigen it recognizes is unknown. An end of the junction does not agree with germline; a read error may underlie this.

The source is a man aged 60-69 years with non-small cell lung cancer. Sequencing was carried out using lung tumor tissue. Recombination connected TRBV5-1 to TRBJ2-3, with the D gene tentatively TRBD1 or TRBD2, based on 5 matching bases in each. The nucleotides read TGCGTCAGCACCACGGGGACCACAGATACGCAGTATTTC. Its protein is CVSTTGTTDTQYF.